This is a list of T cell receptor beta chains from one sample in a study of brain metastases from non-small cell lung cancer. Sequenced by immunoSEQ multiplex PCR; TCRdb stores in-frame clones only, minus some. Among around 760 clones listed, 88% were seen once. Sequenced input: tissue from a brain metastasis. These receptors came from a donor aged 40 or older with non-small cell lung cancer. CDR3s include the opening cysteine and the closing phenylalanine or tryptophan. A D gene is named only where the DNA matches it firmly.

cdr3_nt cdr3_aa j_call d_call v_call
TGTGCCAGCAGCCAAGTCGATCCGGGGGGGAGCAATCAGCCCCAGCATTTT CASSQVDPGGSNQPQHF TRBJ1-5 . TRBV4-2
TGTGCCAGCAGCTTCCGACAGTTTGAAGCTTTCTTT CASSFRQFEAFF TRBJ1-1 . TRBV7-2
TGTGCCAGCTCACCACCCGTGTTGCGGGGCTATACCTTC CASSPPVLRGYTF TRBJ1-2 . TRBV18
TGTGCCAGCAGCTCCCACGGGAGTTCACCCCTCCACTTT CASSSHGSSPLHF TRBJ1-6 . TRBV7-2
TGTGCCAGCAGCTTGGGGAGGAAAGGGAGTGAAAAACTGTTTTTT CASSLGRKGSEKLFF TRBJ1-4 . TRBV5-8
TGTGCCAGCAGCCAACGGACTGGCGGAGCCAAAAACATTCAGTACTTC CASSQRTGGAKNIQYF TRBJ2-4 . TRBV3-1/TRBV3-2
TGTGCCAGCAGGGGACAGGGGGCGAAGTACGAGCAGTACTTC CASRGQGAKYEQYF TRBJ2-7 TRBD1 TRBV7-2
TGTGCCAGCTCACCGAGGACAGGGGATCCCTCCTACGAGCAGTACTTC CASSPRTGDPSYEQYF TRBJ2-7 TRBD1 TRBV18
TGTGCCAGCAGCTTCGGACCTCAAGAGACCCAGTACTTC CASSFGPQETQYF TRBJ2-5 . TRBV7-6
TGTGCCAGTAGTGTGCACAGCCGCCGGCAGTATTTT CASSVHSRRQYF TRBJ2-3 . TRBV19